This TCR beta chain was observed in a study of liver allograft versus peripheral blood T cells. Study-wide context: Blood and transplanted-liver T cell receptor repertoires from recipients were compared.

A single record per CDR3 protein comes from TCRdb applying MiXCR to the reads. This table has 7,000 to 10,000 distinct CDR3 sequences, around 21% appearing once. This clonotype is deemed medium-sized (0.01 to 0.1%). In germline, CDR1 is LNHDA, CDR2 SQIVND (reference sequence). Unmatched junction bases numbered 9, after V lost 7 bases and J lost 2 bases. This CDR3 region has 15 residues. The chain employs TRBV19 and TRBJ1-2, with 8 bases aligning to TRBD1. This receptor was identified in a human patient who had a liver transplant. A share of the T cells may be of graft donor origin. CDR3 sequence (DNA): TGTGCCAGTACCCCCCAGGGGGCAGGGAACTATGGCTACACCTTC. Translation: CASTPQGAGNYGYTF. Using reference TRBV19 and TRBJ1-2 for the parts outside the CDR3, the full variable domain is DGGITQSPKYLFRKEGQNVTLSCEQNLNHDAMYWYRQDPGQGLRLIYYSQIVNDFQKGDIAEGYSVSREKKESFPLTVTSAQKNPTAFYLCASTPQGAGNYGYTFGSGTRLTVV.